This record concerns one T cell receptor (beta chain) sequence. Its target is unknown. Other nucleotide sequences from this sample produce the same CDR3. V gave up 4 bases and J gave up 0 bases, with 13 bases separating them. Germline values: CDR1 MDHEN, CDR2 SYDVKM. This CDR3 comprises 16 residues. CD8 cells regarded as naive lacked CD45RO, were positively chosen for CCR7, and omitted terminally differentiated effector memory CD45RA+ cells. None of the donors, who were healthy HIV-negative adults, had recently had acute infections or vaccinations. Only Caucasian adults living in Nashville, Tennessee served as donors. The data were obtained in a study of shared clonotypes between healthy human individuals. General study results and limits: Some naive CD4 clonotypes, around 4.7%, turned up in common across a handful of donors. Researchers sampled only blood; tissue repertoires likely differ.

Sequencing used immunoSEQ multiplex PCR; TCRdb keeps in-frame clones, though not all of them. This sample yields 500,000 to 700,000 clones, of which roughly 95% are seen a single time; approximately 0.12% belongs to the top ten. This TCR came from a woman in her 30s in good health. Input material: naive CD8+ T cells sorted from blood. The rearrangement joins TRBV28 to TRBJ2-1; no reliable D call. DNA of the CDR3: TGTGCCAGCAGTTCCTTGGCGGAGAGCTCCTACAATGAGCAGTTCTTC. Amino acid sequence: CASSSLAESSYNEQFF.